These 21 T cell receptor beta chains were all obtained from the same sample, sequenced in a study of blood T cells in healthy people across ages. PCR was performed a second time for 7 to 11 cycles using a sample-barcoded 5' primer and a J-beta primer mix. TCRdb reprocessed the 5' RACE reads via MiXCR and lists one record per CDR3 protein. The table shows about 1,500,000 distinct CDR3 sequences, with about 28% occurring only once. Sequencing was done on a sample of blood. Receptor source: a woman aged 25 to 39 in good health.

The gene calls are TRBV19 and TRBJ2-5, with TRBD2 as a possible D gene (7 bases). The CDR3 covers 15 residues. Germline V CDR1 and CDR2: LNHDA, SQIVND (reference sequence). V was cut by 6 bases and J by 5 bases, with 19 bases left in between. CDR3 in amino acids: CASRETGGGAETQYF. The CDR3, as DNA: TGTGCCAGTAGGGAAACTGGCGGGGGCGCGGAGACCCAGTACTTC.

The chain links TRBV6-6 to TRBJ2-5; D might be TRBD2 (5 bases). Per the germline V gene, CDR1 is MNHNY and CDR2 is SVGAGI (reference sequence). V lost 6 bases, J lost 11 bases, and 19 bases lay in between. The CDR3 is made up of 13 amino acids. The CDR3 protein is CASRKKEAGEQYF. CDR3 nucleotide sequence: TGTGCCAGCAGAAAAAAGGAGGCCGGTGAGCAGTACTTC.

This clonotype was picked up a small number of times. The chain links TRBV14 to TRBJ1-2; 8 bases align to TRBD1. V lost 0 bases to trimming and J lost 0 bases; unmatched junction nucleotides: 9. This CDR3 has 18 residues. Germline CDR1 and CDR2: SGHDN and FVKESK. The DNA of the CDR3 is TGTGCCAGCAGCCAAGATCCGGGCAGGGGGCGGCCTAACTATGGCTACACCTTC. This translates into CASSQDPGRGRPNYGYTF.

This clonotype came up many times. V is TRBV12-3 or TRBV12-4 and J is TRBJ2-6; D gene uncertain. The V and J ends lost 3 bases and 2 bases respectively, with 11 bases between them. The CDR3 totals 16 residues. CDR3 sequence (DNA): TGTGCCAGCAGTTTCTCCTTAATGGCTGGGGCCAACGTCCTGACTTTC. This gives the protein CASSFSLMAGANVLTF.

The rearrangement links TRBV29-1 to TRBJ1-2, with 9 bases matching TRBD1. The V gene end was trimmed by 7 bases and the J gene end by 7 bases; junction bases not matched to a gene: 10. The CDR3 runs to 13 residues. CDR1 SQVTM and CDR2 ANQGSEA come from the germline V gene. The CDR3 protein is CSALRDRVPGYTF. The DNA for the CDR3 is TGCAGCGCTCTAAGGGACAGGGTTCCTGGCTACACCTTC.

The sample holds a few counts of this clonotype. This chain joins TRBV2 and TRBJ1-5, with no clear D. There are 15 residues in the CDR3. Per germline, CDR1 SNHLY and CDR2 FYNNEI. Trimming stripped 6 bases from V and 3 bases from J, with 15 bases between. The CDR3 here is CASRRVVWDNQPQHF. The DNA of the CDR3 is TGTGCCAGCAGGAGGGTGGTTTGGGACAATCAGCCCCAGCATTTT.

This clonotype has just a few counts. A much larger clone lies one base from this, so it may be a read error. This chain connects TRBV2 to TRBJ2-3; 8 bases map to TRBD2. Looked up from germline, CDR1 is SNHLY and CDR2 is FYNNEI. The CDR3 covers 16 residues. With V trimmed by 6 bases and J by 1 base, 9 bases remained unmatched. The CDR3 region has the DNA TGTGCCAGCAGGGCGGGGGGAGGGCCCTGCACAGATACGCAGTATTTT. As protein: CASRAGGGPCTDTQYF.

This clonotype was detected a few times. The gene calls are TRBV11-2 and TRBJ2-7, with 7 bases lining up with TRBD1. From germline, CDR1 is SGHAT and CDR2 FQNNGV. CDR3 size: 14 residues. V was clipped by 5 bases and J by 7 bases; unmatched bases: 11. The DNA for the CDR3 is TGTGCCAGCAGCAAGGACAGGACCTTCGGTGAGCAGTACTTC. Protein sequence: CASSKDRTFGEQYF.

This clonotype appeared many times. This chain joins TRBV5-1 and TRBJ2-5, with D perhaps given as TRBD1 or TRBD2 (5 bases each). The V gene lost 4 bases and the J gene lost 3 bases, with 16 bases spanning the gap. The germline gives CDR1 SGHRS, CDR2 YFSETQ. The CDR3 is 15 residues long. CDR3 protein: CASSLAGTTEETQYF. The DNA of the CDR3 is TGCGCCAGCAGCCTCGCCGGGACGACCGAAGAGACCCAGTACTTC.

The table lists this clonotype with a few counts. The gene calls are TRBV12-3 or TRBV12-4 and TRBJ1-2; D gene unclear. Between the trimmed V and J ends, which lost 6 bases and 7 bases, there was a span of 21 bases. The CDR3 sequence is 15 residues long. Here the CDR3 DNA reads TGTGCCAGCAGCCGAAGACTGGATCTCCTGACTGGCTACACCTTC. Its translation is CASSRRLDLLTGYTF.

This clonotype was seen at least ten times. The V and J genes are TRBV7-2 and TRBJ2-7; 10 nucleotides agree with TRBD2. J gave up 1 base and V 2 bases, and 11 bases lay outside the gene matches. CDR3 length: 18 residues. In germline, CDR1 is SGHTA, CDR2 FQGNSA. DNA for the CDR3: TGTGCCAGCAGCTTAACGGCTAGCGGGAGAATTGAGTCCTACGAGCAGTACTTC. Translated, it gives CASSLTASGRIESYEQYF.

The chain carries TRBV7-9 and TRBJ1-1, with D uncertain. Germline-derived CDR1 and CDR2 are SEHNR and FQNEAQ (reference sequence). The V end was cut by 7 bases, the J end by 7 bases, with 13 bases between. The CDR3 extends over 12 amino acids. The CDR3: CASTPDLGEAFF. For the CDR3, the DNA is TGTGCCAGCACCCCCGACCTGGGTGAAGCTTTCTTT.

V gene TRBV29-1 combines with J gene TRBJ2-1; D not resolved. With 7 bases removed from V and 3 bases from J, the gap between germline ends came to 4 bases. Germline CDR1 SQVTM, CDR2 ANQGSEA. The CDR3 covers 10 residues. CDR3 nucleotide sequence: TGCAGCGGATACTACAATGAGCAGTTCTTC. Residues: CSGYYNEQFF.

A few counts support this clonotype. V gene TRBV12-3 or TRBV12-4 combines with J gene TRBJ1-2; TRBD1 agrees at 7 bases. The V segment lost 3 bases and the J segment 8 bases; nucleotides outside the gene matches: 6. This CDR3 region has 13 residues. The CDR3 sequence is CASSLWDSGGYTF. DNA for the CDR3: TGTGCCAGCAGTTTGTGGGACAGTGGGGGCTACACCTTC.

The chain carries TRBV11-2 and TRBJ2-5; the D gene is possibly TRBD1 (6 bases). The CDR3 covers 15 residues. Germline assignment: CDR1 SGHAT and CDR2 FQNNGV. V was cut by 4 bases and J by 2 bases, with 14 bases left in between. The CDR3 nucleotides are TGTGCCAGCAGCTCCGTGGGACAAGCTCAAGAGACCCAGTACTTC. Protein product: CASSSVGQAQETQYF.

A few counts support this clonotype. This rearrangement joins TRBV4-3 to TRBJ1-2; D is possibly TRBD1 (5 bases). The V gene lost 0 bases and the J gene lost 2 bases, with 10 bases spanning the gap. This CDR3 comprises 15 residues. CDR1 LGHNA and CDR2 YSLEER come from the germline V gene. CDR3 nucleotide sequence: TGCGCCAGCAGCCAAGATCTCTCAGGGAACTATGGCTACACCTTC. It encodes CASSQDLSGNYGYTF.

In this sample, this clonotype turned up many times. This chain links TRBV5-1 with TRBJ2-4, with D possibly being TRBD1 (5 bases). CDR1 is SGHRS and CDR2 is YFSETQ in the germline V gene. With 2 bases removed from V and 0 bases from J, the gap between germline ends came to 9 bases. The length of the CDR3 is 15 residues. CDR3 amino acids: CASSLNRKAKNIQYF. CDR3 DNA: TGCGCCAGCAGCTTAAACAGGAAAGCCAAAAACATTCAGTACTTC.

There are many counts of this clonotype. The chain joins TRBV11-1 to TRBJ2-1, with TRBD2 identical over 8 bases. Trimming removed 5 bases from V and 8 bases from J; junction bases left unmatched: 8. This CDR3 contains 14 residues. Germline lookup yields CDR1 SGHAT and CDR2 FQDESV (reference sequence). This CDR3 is CASSLSGTSHEQFF. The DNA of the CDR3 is TGTGCCAGCAGCCTGTCCGGGACTAGTCATGAGCAGTTCTTC.

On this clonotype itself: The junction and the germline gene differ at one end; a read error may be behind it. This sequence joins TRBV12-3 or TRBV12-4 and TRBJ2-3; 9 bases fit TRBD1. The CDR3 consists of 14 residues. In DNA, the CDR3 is TGTGCCAGCAGTCCGGGACAGGGCACAGATGCGCAGTATTTT. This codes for CASSPGQGTDAQYF.

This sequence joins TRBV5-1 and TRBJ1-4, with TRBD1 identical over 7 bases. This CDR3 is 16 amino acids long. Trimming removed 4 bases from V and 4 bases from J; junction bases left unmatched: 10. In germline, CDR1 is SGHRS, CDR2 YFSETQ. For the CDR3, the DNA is TGCGCCAGCAGCATTGGACAGGAACGGAGTAATGAAAAACTGTTTTTT. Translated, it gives CASSIGQERSNEKLFF.

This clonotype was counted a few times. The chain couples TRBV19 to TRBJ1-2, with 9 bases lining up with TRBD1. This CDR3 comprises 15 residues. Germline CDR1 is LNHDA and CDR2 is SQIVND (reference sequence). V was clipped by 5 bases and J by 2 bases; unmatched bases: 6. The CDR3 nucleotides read TGTGCCAGTAGTGTGGGGACAGGGAAAAACTATGGCTACACCTTC. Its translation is CASSVGTGKNYGYTF.